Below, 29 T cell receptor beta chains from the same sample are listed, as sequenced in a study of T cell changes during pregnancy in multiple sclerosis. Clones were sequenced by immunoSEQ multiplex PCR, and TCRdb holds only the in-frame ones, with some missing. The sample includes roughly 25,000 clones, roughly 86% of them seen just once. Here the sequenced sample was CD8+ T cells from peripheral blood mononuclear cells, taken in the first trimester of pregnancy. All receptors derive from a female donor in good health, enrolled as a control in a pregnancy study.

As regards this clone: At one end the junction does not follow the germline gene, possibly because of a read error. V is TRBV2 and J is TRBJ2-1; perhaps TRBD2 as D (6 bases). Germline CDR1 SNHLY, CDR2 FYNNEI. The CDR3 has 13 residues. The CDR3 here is CASKTSSDNEQFF. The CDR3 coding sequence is TGTGCCAGCAAAACTAGCTCCGACAATGAGCAGTTCTTC. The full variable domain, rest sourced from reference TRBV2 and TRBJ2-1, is EPEVTQTPSHQVTQMGQEVILRCVPISNHLYFYWYRQILGQKVEFLVSFYNNEISEKSEIFDDQFSVERPDGSNFTLKIRSTKLEDSAMYFCASKTSSDNEQFFGPGTRLTVL.

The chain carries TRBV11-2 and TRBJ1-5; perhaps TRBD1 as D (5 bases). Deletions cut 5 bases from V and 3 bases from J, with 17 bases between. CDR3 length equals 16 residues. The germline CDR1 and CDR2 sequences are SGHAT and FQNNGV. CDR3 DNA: TGTGCCAGCAGCCCCCGCGGAGGGGCGCCCAATCAGCCCCAGCATTTT. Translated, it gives CASSPRGGAPNQPQHF.

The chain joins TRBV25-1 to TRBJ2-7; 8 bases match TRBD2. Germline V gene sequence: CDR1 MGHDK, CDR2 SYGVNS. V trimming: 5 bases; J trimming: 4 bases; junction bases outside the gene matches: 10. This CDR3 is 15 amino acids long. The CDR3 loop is CASSPQREIDYEQYF. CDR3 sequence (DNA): TGTGCCAGCAGTCCCCAGCGGGAGATAGATTACGAGCAGTACTTC.

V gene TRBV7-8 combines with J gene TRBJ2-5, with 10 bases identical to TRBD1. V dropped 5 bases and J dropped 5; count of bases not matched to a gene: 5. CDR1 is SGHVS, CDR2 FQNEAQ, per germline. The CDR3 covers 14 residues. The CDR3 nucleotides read TGTGCCAGCAGCGGGACGGGACAGGGGGAGACCCAGTACTTC. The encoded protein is CASSGTGQGETQYF. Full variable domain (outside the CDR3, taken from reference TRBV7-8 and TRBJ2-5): GAGVSQSPRYKVAKRGQDVALRCDPISGHVSLFWYQQALGQGPEFLTYFQNEAQLDKSGLPSDRFFAERPEGSVSTLKIQRTQQEDSAVYLCASSGTGQGETQYFGPGTRLLVL.

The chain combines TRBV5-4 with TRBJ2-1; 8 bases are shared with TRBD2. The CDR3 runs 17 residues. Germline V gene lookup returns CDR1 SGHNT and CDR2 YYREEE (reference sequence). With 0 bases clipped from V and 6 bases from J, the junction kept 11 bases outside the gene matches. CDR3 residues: CASSLGVGMAGGNEQFF. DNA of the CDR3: TGTGCCAGCAGCTTGGGGGTCGGTATGGCGGGAGGCAATGAGCAGTTCTTC.

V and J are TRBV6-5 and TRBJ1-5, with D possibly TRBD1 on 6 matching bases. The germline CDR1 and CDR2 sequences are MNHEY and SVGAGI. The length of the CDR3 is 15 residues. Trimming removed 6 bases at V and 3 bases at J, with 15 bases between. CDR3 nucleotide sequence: TGTGCCAGCAGCCCTGGGACACACATCAATCAGCCCCAGCATTTT. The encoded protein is CASSPGTHINQPQHF.

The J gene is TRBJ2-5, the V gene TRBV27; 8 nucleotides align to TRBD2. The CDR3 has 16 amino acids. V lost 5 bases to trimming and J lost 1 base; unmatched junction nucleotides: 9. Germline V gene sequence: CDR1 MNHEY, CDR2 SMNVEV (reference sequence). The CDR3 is CASSPWSSGTQETQYF. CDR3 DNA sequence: TGTGCCAGCAGTCCTTGGAGTAGCGGGACCCAAGAGACCCAGTACTTC.

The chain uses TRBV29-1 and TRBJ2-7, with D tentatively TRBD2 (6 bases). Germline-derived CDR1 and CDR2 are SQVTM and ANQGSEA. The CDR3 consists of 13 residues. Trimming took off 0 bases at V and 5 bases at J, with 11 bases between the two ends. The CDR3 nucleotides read TGCAGCGTTGAAGAGGTAGGAGGGAACGAGCAGTACTTC. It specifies CSVEEVGGNEQYF.

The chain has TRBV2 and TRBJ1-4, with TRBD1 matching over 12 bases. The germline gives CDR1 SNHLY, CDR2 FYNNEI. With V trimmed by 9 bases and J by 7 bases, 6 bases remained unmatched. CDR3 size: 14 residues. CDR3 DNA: TGTGCCAGAACGGGACAGGGGGCAGGTGAAAAACTGTTTTTT. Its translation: CARTGQGAGEKLFF.

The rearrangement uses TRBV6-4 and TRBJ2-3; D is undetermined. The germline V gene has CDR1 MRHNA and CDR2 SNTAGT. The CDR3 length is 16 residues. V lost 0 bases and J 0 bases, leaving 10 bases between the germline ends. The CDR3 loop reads CASSDSAATSTDTQYF. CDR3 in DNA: TGTGCCAGCAGTGACTCGGCGGCTACCAGCACAGATACGCAGTATTTT.

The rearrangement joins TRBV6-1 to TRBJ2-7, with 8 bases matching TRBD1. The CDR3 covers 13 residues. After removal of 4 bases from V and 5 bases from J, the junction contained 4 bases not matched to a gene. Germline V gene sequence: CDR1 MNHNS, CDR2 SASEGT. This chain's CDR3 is CASSVTGEDEQYF. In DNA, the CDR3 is TGTGCCAGCAGTGTGACAGGGGAGGACGAGCAGTACTTC.

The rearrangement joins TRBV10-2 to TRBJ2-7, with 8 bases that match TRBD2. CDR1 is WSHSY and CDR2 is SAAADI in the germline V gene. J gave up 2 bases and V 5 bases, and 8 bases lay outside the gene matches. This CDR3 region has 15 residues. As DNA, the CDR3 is TGCGCCAGCAGTTTCAGCGGGAGACGCCCCTACGAGCAGTACTTC. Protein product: CASSFSGRRPYEQYF.

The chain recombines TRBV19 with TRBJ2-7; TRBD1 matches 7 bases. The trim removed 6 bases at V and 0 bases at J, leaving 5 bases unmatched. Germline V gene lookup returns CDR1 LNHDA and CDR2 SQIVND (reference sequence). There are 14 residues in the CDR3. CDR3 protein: CASRRDRDSYEQYF. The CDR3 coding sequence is TGTGCCAGTAGGAGGGACAGAGACTCCTACGAGCAGTACTTC.

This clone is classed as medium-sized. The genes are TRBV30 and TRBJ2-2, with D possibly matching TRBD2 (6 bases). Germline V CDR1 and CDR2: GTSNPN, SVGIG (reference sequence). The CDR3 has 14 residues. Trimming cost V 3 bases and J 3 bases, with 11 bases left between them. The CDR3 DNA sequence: TGTGCCTGGAGAACGGGAGCGGACACCGGGGAGCTGTTTTTT. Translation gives CAWRTGADTGELFF.

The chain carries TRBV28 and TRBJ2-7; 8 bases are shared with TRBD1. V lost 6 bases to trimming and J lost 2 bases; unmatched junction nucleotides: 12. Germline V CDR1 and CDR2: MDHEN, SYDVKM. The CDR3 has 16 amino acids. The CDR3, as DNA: TGTGCCAGCAGGAAATACTCTGGACAGGGTACCTACGAGCAGTACTTC. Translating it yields CASRKYSGQGTYEQYF.

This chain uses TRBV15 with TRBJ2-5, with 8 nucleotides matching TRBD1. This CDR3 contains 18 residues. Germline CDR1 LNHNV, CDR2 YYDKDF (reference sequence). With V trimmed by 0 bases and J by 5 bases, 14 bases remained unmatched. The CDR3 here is CATSRERGAYYRGETQYF. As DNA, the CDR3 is TGTGCCACCAGCAGAGAGAGGGGGGCCTATTACAGGGGGGAGACCCAGTACTTC.

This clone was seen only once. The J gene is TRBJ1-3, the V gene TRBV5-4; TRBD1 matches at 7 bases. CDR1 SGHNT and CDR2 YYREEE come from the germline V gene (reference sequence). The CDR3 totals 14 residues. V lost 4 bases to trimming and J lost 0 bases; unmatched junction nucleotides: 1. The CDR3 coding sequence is TGTGCCAGCAGCCGACAGGGCTCTGGAAACACCATATATTTT. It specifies CASSRQGSGNTIYF.

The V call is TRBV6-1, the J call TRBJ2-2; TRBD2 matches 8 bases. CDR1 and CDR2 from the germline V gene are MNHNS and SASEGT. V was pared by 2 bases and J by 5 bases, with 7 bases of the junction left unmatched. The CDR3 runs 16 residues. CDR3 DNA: TGTGCCAGCAGTGAATTTACCGGGGGGGGGACCGGGGAGCTGTTTTTT. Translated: CASSEFTGGGTGELFF.

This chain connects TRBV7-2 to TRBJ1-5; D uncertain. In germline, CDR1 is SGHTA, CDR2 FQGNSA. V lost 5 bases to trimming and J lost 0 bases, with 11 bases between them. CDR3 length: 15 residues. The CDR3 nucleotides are TGTGCCAGCAGCCCATCTGGAGATAGCAATCAGCCCCAGCATTTT. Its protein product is CASSPSGDSNQPQHF.

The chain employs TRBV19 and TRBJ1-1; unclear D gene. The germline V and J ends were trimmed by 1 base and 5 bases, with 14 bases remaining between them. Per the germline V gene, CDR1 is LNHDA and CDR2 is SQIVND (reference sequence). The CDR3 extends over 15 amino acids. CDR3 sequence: CASSIGNTGGTEAFF. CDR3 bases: TGTGCCAGTAGTATAGGTAACACCGGAGGGACTGAAGCTTTCTTT.

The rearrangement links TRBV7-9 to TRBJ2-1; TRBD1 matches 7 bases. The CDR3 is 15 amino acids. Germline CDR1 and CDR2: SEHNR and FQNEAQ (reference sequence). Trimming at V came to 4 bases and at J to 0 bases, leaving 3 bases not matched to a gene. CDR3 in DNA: TGTGCCAGCAGCTCGGGACAGACCTCCTACAATGAGCAGTTCTTC. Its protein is CASSSGQTSYNEQFF.

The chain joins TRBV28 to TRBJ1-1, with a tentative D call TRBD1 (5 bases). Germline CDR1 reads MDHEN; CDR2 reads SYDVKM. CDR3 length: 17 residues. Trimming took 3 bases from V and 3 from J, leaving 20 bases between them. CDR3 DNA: TGTGCCAGCAGTTTGGACGGTGATCGGGGGAAGGACACTGAAGCTTTCTTT. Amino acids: CASSLDGDRGKDTEAFF.

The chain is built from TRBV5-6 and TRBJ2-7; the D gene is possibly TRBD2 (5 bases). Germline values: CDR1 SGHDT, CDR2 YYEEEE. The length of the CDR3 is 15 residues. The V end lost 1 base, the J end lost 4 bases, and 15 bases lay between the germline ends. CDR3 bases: TGTGCCAGCAGCTTGAGAGGGCCCGGTTTGTACGAGCAGTACTTC. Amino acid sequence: CASSLRGPGLYEQYF.

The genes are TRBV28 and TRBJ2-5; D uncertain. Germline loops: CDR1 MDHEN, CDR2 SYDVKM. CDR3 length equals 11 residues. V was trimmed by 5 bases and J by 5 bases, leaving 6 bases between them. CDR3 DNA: TGTGCCAGCAGTACTCTGGAGACCCAGTACTTC. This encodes CASSTLETQYF.

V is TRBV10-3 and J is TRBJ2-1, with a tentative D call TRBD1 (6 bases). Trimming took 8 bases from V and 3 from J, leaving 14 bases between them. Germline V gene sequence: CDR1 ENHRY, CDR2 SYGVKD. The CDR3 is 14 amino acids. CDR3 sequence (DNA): TGTGCCATCGGGGGCGGAACCCACTACAATGAGCAGTTCTTC. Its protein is CAIGGGTHYNEQFF.

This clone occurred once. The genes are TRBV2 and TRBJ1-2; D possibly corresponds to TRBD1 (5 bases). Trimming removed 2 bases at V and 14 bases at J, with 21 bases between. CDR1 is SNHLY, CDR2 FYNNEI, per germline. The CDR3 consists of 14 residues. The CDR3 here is CASSESMGGGAGTF. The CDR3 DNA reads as TGTGCCAGCAGTGAATCCATGGGGGGAGGAGCGGGGACCTTC.

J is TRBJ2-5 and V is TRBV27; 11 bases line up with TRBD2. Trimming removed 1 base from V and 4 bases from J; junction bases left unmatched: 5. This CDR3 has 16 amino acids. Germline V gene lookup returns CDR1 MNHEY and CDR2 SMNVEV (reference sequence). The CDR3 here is CASSLYSGRGGETQYF. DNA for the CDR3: TGTGCCAGCAGTTTATATAGCGGGAGGGGGGGAGAGACCCAGTACTTC.

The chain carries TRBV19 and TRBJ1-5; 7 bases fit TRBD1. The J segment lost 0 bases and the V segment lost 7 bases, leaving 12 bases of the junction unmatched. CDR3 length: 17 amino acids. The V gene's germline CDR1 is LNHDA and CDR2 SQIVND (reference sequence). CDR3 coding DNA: TGTGCCAGTATGCTAGGGACAGCGACGTATAGCAATCAGCCCCAGCATTTT. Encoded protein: CASMLGTATYSNQPQHF.

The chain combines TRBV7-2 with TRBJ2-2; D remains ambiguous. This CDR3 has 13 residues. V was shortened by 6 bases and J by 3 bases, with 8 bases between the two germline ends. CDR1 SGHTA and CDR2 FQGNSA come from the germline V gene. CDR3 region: CASRSTYTGELFF. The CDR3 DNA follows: TGTGCCAGCAGGTCTACCTACACCGGGGAGCTGTTTTTT.